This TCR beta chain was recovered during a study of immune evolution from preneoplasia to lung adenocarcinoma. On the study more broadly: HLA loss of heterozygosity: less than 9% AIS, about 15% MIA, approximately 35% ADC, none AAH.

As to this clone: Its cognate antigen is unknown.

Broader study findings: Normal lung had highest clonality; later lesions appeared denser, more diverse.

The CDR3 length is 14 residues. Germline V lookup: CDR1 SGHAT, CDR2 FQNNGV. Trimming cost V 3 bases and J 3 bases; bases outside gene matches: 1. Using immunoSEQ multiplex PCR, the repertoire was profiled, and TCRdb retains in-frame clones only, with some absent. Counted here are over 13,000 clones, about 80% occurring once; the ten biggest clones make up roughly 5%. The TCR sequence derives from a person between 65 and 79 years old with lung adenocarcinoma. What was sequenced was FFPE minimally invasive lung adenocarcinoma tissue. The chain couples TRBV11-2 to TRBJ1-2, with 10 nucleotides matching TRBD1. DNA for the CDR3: TGTGCCAGCAGCTTCGGGACAGGGGACTATGGCTACACCTTC. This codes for CASSFGTGDYGYTF.